This TCR beta chain was identified in a study of shared clonotypes between healthy human individuals. Germline V gene lookup returns CDR1 SEHNR and CDR2 FQNEAQ (reference sequence). Trimming took off 7 bases at V and 4 bases at J, with 8 bases between the two ends. The CDR3 sequence is 13 residues long. The data were produced by immunoSEQ multiplex PCR, yet TCRdb's version contains in-frame clones alone and is incomplete. The sample consists of about 1 million clones, 65% to 80% of them appearing once. This TCR was sampled from a man younger than 35 in good health. The chain uses TRBV7-9 and TRBJ2-6, with unresolved D. The sequenced material came from memory CD4+ T cells sorted from blood. Subset reported: CD45RA-negative fraction. The CDR3 nucleotides read TGTGCCAGCATGCATCAGGGGGCCAACGTCCTGACTTTC. It translates to CASMHQGANVLTF.